This passage covers 17 T cell receptor beta chains from one sample sequenced in a study of blood T cell repertoires in COVID-19. Profiled with immunoSEQ multiplex PCR; TCRdb holds only in-frame clones, not every one. This sample carries around 360,000 clones, roughly 86% of them seen once, and the ten largest clones take approximately 1.9%. Specimen: PBMCs or T cells enriched from blood (not recorded which). The receptors here all came from a man aged 40-49 years in a cohort exposed to, infected with or recovered from COVID-19 (not recorded which).

This clone was seen a single time. This chain connects TRBV5-1 to TRBJ2-1; D gene ambiguous. CDR1 and CDR2 from the germline V gene are SGHRS and YFSETQ. The CDR3 loop spans 11 amino acids. Trimming removed 0 bases at V and 10 bases at J, with 5 bases between. CDR3 coding DNA: TGCGCCAGCAGCTTGGGGGCCGAGCAGTTCTTC. Protein sequence: CASSLGAEQFF.

The J gene is TRBJ2-1, the V gene TRBV5-1; a possible D gene is TRBD1 (5 bases). Germline assignment: CDR1 SGHRS and CDR2 YFSETQ. V was shortened by 1 base and J by 5 bases, with 10 bases between the two germline ends. The CDR3 consists of 14 residues. This CDR3 is CASSLRGWDNEQFF. The CDR3 bases are TGCGCCAGCAGCTTGAGGGGTTGGGACAATGAGCAGTTCTTC.

The chain recombines TRBV12-5 with TRBJ2-3; D not resolved. V was cut by 0 bases and J by 4 bases, with 14 bases left in between. The CDR3 consists of 16 residues. The germline V gene encodes CDR1 LGHNT and CDR2 FRNRAP. CDR3 in amino acids: CASGLVIADGSDTQYF. The CDR3 DNA reads as TGTGCTAGTGGTTTGGTAATAGCAGACGGATCAGATACGCAGTATTTT.

The chain links TRBV7-6 to TRBJ2-5; D unresolved. V gave up 4 bases and J gave up 9 bases, with 12 bases separating them. The CDR3 loop spans 12 amino acids. Germline V gives CDR1 SGHVS, CDR2 FNYEAQ. The CDR3 spells CASSSGGQAQYF. The CDR3 DNA reads TGTGCCAGCAGCTCCGGTGGGCAGGCCCAGTACTTC. Complete variable domain (other parts from reference TRBV7-6 and TRBJ2-5): GAGVSQSPRYKVTKRGQDVALRCDPISGHVSLYWYRQALGQGPEFLTYFNYEAQQDKSGLPNDRFSAERPEGSISTLTIQRTEQRDSAMYRCASSSGGQAQYFGPGTRLLVL.

The chain employs TRBV2 and TRBJ2-2; 7 bases line up with TRBD2. This CDR3 spans 15 amino acids. V lost 3 bases to trimming and J lost 5 bases; unmatched junction nucleotides: 6. Germline V gene lookup returns CDR1 SNHLY and CDR2 FYNNEI. CDR3 protein: CASSDMAGVTGELFF. The CDR3 region has the DNA TGTGCCAGCAGTGATATGGCGGGAGTTACCGGGGAGCTGTTTTTT.

The chain carries TRBV13 and TRBJ1-1; 9 nucleotides match TRBD1. V lost 5 bases, J lost 4 bases, and 8 bases stayed unmatched. CDR3 length equals 15 residues. Germline V gives CDR1 PRHDT, CDR2 FYEKMQ (reference sequence). CDR3: CASSLGQGVVTEAFF. CDR3 coding DNA: TGTGCCAGCAGCCTGGGACAGGGTGTGGTCACTGAAGCTTTCTTT.

The gene calls are TRBV5-1 and TRBJ2-7, with 10 bases aligning to TRBD2. This CDR3 spans 17 amino acids. Trimming cost V 0 bases and J 1 base; bases outside gene matches: 7. Germline loops: CDR1 SGHRS, CDR2 YFSETQ. CDR3 residues: CASSLALTSGNSYEQYF. The CDR3 DNA sequence: TGCGCCAGCAGCTTGGCCCTTACTAGCGGGAATTCCTACGAGCAGTACTTC.

The chain carries TRBV11-2 and TRBJ1-3, with 7 bases fitting TRBD1. Germline V CDR1 and CDR2: SGHAT, FQNNGV. J was trimmed by 3 bases and V by 5 bases; bases with no gene match: 10. CDR3 length: 16 residues. The CDR3 loop is CASSPKAQGFGNTIYF. CDR3 sequence (DNA): TGTGCCAGCAGCCCAAAGGCACAGGGGTTTGGAAACACCATATATTTT.

This clone was picked up one time. V and J are TRBV27 and TRBJ2-1, with D possibly TRBD2 on 9 matching bases. Trimming pared 5 bases from V and 5 bases from J, leaving 16 bases between. The CDR3 length is 15 residues. Germline V CDR1 and CDR2: MNHEY, SMNVEV (reference sequence). CDR3 nucleotides: TGTGCCAGCAGTCCGCTAGCGGGACAGGACAATGAGCAGTTCTTC. It encodes CASSPLAGQDNEQFF.

This rearrangement joins TRBV7-9 to TRBJ1-3; 11 bases line up with TRBD1. V was clipped by 0 bases and J by 0 bases; unmatched bases: 7. The CDR3 contains 19 residues. Germline loops: CDR1 SEHNR, CDR2 FQNEAQ (reference sequence). The CDR3 is CASSLAAGTGGHSGNTIYF. In nucleotides, the CDR3 is TGTGCCAGCAGCTTAGCGGCCGGGACAGGGGGTCACTCTGGAAACACCATATATTTT.

This chain connects TRBV11-2 to TRBJ2-7; 11 bases align to TRBD2. Trimming at V came to 7 bases and at J to 4 bases, leaving 9 bases not matched to a gene. This CDR3 spans 15 amino acids. From germline, CDR1 is SGHAT and CDR2 FQNNGV. The CDR3 bases are TGTGCCAGCACCCTCACTAGCGGGAGTTCTTACGAGCAGTACTTC. Translation: CASTLTSGSSYEQYF.

The chain uses TRBV2 and TRBJ1-2; D not resolved. The CDR3 contains 17 residues. V dropped 0 bases and J dropped 5 bases, with 19 bases sitting between them. The germline V gene has CDR1 SNHLY and CDR2 FYNNEI. The CDR3 DNA sequence: TGTGCCAGCAGTGAAGCTGGCAGGTACATAGAGCCGTATGGCTACACCTTC. Translated: CASSEAGRYIEPYGYTF.

The chain employs TRBV7-8 and TRBJ1-4; 7 positions agree with TRBD1. V gave up 5 bases and J gave up 5 bases; unmatched junction bases: 8. Germline loops: CDR1 SGHVS, CDR2 FQNEAQ. This CDR3 is 15 amino acids long. The DNA of the CDR3 is TGTGCCAGCAGCCCCCGACAGGGAAGGAATGAAAAACTGTTTTTT. Translated, it gives CASSPRQGRNEKLFF.

CDR3 region: CASSWSAGTGNTIYF. CDR3 coding DNA: TGTGCCAGTAGTTGGTCGGCAGGGACTGGAAACACCATATATTTT. The chain joins TRBV19 to TRBJ1-3, with D perhaps matching TRBD1 (5 bases). Germline V gene data show CDR1 as LNHDA and CDR2 as SQIVND (reference sequence). CDR3 length equals 15 residues. The ends were cut back, 5 bases at V and 2 bases at J, with 13 bases in the middle.

This chain uses TRBV9 with TRBJ2-3; TRBD2 is a possible D gene (6 bases). Looked up from germline, CDR1 is SGDLS and CDR2 is YYNGEE. V lost 3 bases and J 0 bases, leaving 14 bases between the germline ends. This CDR3 contains 16 residues. The CDR3 DNA sequence: TGTGCCAGCAGCGCCGCAGGGAGGCCTAGCACAGATACGCAGTATTTT. This translates into CASSAAGRPSTDTQYF.

This clone is judged medium-sized (0.01 to 0.1%). The J gene is TRBJ1-1, the V gene TRBV18; 9 nucleotides match TRBD1. Germline assignment: CDR1 KGHSH and CDR2 LQKENI. CDR3 length: 14 residues. Trimming cost V 3 bases and J 7 bases; bases outside gene matches: 6. This CDR3 is CASSPGQGDGEAFF. DNA for the CDR3: TGTGCCAGCTCACCGGGACAGGGAGACGGTGAAGCTTTCTTT. Together with reference TRBV18 and TRBJ1-1, the CDR3 gives the full variable domain: NAGVMQNPRHLVRRRGQEARLRCSPMKGHSHVYWYRQLPEEGLKFMVYLQKENIIDESGMPKERFSAEFPKEGPSILRIQQVVRGDSAAYFCASSPGQGDGEAFFGQGTRLTVV.

J is TRBJ2-7 and V is TRBV6-5, with D possibly matching TRBD2 (5 bases). Trimming shortened V by 7 bases and J by 2 bases, and 15 bases separated the two germline ends. CDR1 and CDR2 (germline): MNHEY, SVGAGI. The CDR3 totals 14 residues. CDR3 amino acids: CASNTEAATYEQYF. The CDR3 bases are TGTGCCAGCAATACCGAAGCGGCCACCTACGAGCAGTACTTC.